These 6 T cell receptor beta chains came from one sample sequenced in a study of blood T cell repertoires in COVID-19 (TCRdb year 2020). The method behind the library was the immunoSEQ multiplex PCR assay. Imported from immuneACCESS, the table was reduced by TCRdb to in-frame sequences with V and J called. These copies leave out some clones; in studies compared against another copy, an unresolved V gene accounts for under half, and the cause of the remainder is not known. This sample lists 35,000 to 50,000 clones; approximately 81% were detected once. Jointly, the top ten make up roughly an eighth of the sample. Material: peripheral blood. The receptors were sampled from a woman aged 70-85 years in a cohort sampled during active COVID-19.

V gene TRBV6-5 combines with J gene TRBJ2-7, with 7 bases aligning to TRBD1. Germline trimming cut 7 bases from V and 4 bases from J; bases unmatched to any gene: 10. This CDR3 comprises 14 residues. Germline CDR1 reads MNHEY; CDR2 reads SVGAGI. CDR3 DNA: TGTGCCAGCACCAGGACAGGAGCCAATTACGAGCAGTACTTC. This encodes CASTRTGANYEQYF.

The chain has TRBV5-1 and TRBJ1-6; D not certain. This CDR3 has 14 amino acids. Per the germline V gene, CDR1 is SGHRS and CDR2 is YFSETQ. The V and J ends lost 0 bases and 8 bases respectively, with 9 bases between them. CDR3 sequence (DNA): TGCGCCAGCAGCTTGGTAAATGAGGATTCACCCCTCCACTTT. Amino acids: CASSLVNEDSPLHF.

This clone was detected a few times. The genes are TRBV14 and TRBJ1-6; 9 positions agree with TRBD1. The CDR3 has 16 residues. Germline V CDR1 and CDR2: SGHDN, FVKESK. Losses at the gene ends were 5 bases for V and 7 bases for J; bases not matched to a gene: 9. DNA for the CDR3: TGTGCCAGCAGCGGACCACAGGGGGCTGGAAATTCACCCCTCCACTTT. Protein sequence: CASSGPQGAGNSPLHF.

V is TRBV2 and J is TRBJ1-6; D gene unclear. Germline V gene data show CDR1 as SNHLY and CDR2 as FYNNEI. Trimming cost V 3 bases and J 0 bases, with 9 bases left between them. This CDR3 is 16 amino acids long. CDR3 sequence: CASSDFRFSYNSPLHF. CDR3 coding DNA: TGTGCCAGCAGTGACTTCAGGTTCTCCTATAATTCACCCCTCCACTTT.

The rearrangement links TRBV7-2 to TRBJ1-5, with D maybe TRBD1 (6 bases). The V end lost 2 bases, the J end lost 1 base, and 15 bases lay between the germline ends. CDR3 length: 17 residues. From germline, CDR1 is SGHTA and CDR2 FQGNSA. DNA for the CDR3: TGTGCCAGCAGCTTAACTACAGGGCGAGGGAGCAATCAGCCCCAGCATTTT. It specifies CASSLTTGRGSNQPQHF.

The sample holds one count of this clone. The V and J genes are TRBV5-1 and TRBJ2-7, with TRBD1 as a possible D gene (6 bases). Germline values: CDR1 SGHRS, CDR2 YFSETQ. This CDR3 region has 14 residues. Between the trimmed V and J ends, which lost 4 bases and 1 base, there was a span of 12 bases. CDR3 region: CASSPGTPSYEQYF. For the CDR3, the DNA is TGCGCCAGCAGCCCTGGGACACCTTCCTACGAGCAGTACTTC.